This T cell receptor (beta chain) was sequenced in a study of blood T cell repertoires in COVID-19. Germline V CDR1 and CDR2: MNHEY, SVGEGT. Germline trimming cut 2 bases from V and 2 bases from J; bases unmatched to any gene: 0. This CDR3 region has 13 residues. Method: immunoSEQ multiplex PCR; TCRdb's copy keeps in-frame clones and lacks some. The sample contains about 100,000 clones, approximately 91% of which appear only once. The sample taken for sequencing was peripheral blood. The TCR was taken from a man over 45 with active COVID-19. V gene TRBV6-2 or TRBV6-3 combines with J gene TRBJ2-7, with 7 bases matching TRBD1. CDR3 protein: CASSYQGAYEQYV. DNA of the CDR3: TGTGCCAGCAGTTACCAGGGGGCCTACGAGCAGTACGTC.